This is a list of T cell receptor beta chains from one sample in a study of graft-versus-host responses after intestinal transplantation. Produced via immunoSEQ multiplex PCR; TCRdb's table is partial and in-frame only. This table holds around 100,000 clones, roughly 87% found once. These receptors have no known antigen. This sample comprised unstimulated CD4+ T cells sorted from spleen or lymph node cells, obtained before transplant. Source of these receptors: a human donor who was the organ donor for an intestinal transplant. Each CDR3 is given with its conserved first and last residue. A D gene is named only where the DNA matches it firmly. Clone size is given for some rows only: seen once, a few or many times, or a class if the clone is expanded.

j_call clone_size d_call v_call cdr3_aa cdr3_nt
TRBJ2-7 - - TRBV9 CASSVGAGFYEQYF TGTGCCAGCAGCGTTGGAGCAGGCTTCTACGAGCAGTACTTC
TRBJ2-1 - TRBD2 TRBV5-1 CASSLSTSGNNEQFF TGCGCCAGCAGCTTGAGTACTAGCGGCAACAATGAGCAGTTCTTC
TRBJ2-7 - TRBD1 TRBV30 CAWATGALYEQYF TGTGCCTGGGCGACAGGGGCATTGTACGAGCAGTACTTC
TRBJ1-4 - - TRBV27 CASGPLAKGSEKLFF TGTGCCAGCGGCCCTTTAGCCAAAGGAAGTGAAAAACTGTTTTTT
TRBJ1-1 - - TRBV11-2 CASSSALGAFF TGTGCCAGCAGCTCCGCCCTGGGTGCTTTCTTT
TRBJ2-1 once TRBD1 TRBV18 CASSPEGAADNEQFF TGTGCCAGCTCACCAGAGGGGGCCGCGGACAATGAGCAGTTCTTC
TRBJ2-3 - - TRBV5-1 CASSTRLGNTDTQYF TGCGCCAGCAGCACCCGACTAGGGAACACAGATACGCAGTATTTT
TRBJ2-7 - TRBD2 TRBV11-2 CASSFSGARYEQYF TGTGCCAGCAGCTTTAGCGGGGCCCGGTACGAGCAGTACTTC
TRBJ2-1 - - TRBV30 CASGPGNNEQFF TGTGCGAGCGGCCCTGGTAACAATGAGCAGTTCTTC
TRBJ1-2 - - TRBV28 CASGSENYGYTF TGTGCCAGCGGCTCAGAGAACTATGGCTACACCTTC
TRBJ2-1 - - TRBV28 CASSLLRGLGEQFF TGTGCCAGCAGTTTACTACGAGGATTAGGGGAGCAGTTCTTC
TRBJ1-2 - - TRBV6-6 CASSRQGLGGYTF TGTGCCAGCAGCCGTCAGGGTTTAGGTGGCTACACCTTC
TRBJ2-3 - - TRBV10-2 CASRVTGTDTQYF TGCGCCAGCAGGGTGACTGGCACAGATACGCAGTATTTT
TRBJ2-6 - - TRBV6-1 CASSEFVSGAGANVLTF TGTGCCAGCAGTGAATTTGTGTCGGGGGCTGGGGCCAACGTCCTGACTTTC
TRBJ1-1 - - TRBV6-1 CAAAEAFF TGTGCCGCCGCTGAAGCTTTCTTT
TRBJ2-3 - TRBD2 TRBV7-3 CASSPGLAVQYF TGTGCCAGCAGCCCGGGACTAGCCGTGCAGTATTTT
TRBJ2-5 - - TRBV5-4 CASSSEAVLQETQYF TGTGCCAGCAGCTCGGAAGCGGTCCTCCAAGAGACCCAGTACTTC
TRBJ2-3 - TRBD1 TRBV29-1 CSGQGPTDTQYF TGCAGCGGACAGGGACCCACAGATACGCAGTATTTT
TRBJ2-5 - - TRBV5-1 CASSFEGETQYF TGCGCCAGCAGCTTCGAAGGGGAGACCCAGTACTTC
TRBJ1-6 - - TRBV6-4 CASSDSGRSSYNSPLHF TGTGCCAGCAGTGACTCTGGGCGGAGCTCCTATAATTCACCCCTCCACTTT
TRBJ2-1 once - TRBV2 CASSEELGHEQFF TGTGCCAGCAGCGAGGAACTAGGCCATGAGCAGTTCTTC
TRBJ1-1 - - TRBV29-1 CSVISNGNTEAFF TGCAGCGTTATCTCTAACGGGAACACTGAAGCTTTCTTT
TRBJ1-2 once - TRBV30 CAWSLGGVFYGYTF TGTGCCTGGAGTTTAGGGGGGGTATTCTATGGCTACACCTTC
TRBJ1-5 once - TRBV28 CASSLLGRAFGQPQHF TGTGCCAGCAGTTTATTGGGCAGGGCCTTCGGTCAGCCCCAGCATTTT
TRBJ1-2 - - TRBV28 CASMVQGYGYTF TGTGCCAGCATGGTCCAGGGCTATGGCTACACCTTC
TRBJ2-5 - TRBD1 TRBV19 CASSNLPQGIQETQYF TGTGCCAGTAGTAACTTACCACAGGGGATACAAGAGACCCAGTACTTC
TRBJ1-2 - - TRBV6-1 CASSRDSTNYGYTF TGTGCCAGCAGCCGGGACTCAACAAACTATGGCTACACCTTC
TRBJ2-1 - TRBD2 TRBV30 CAWPARAGGDNEQFF TGTGCCTGGCCCGCTAGAGCGGGGGGGGACAATGAGCAGTTCTTC
TRBJ2-1 once - TRBV6-4 CASSDSAGLNEQFF TGTGCCAGCAGTGACTCCGCGGGGCTAAATGAGCAGTTCTTC
TRBJ2-3 - TRBD2 TRBV4-2 CASSQDLSRTSGGADTQYF TGTGCCAGCAGCCAAGATCTGTCGAGGACTAGCGGGGGGGCGGATACGCAGTATTTT
TRBJ1-1 - - TRBV10-3 CAISEGQLMNTEAFF TGTGCCATCAGTGAAGGACAGTTAATGAACACTGAAGCTTTCTTT
TRBJ1-4 - - TRBV7-2 CASSSTALNEKLFF TGTGCCAGCAGCTCGACAGCCCTTAATGAAAAACTGTTTTTT
TRBJ1-2 - - TRBV5-1 CASSLEGGRNYGYTF TGCGCCAGCAGCTTGGAAGGAGGGCGGAACTATGGCTACACCTTC
TRBJ2-3 - - TRBV2 CASTWADTQYF TGTGCCAGCACGTGGGCTGATACGCAGTATTTT
TRBJ1-1 - - TRBV2 CASSETMIRGANMNTEAFF TGTGCCAGCAGTGAAACGATGATCAGGGGAGCAAACATGAACACTGAAGCTTTCTTT
TRBJ1-2 once - TRBV28 CASRVVGGYTF TGTGCCAGCAGGGTGGTAGGGGGCTACACCTTC
TRBJ2-7 - TRBD2 TRBV7-9 CASSLILAGPGEQYF TGTGCCAGCAGCCTAATATTAGCGGGCCCTGGCGAGCAGTACTTC
TRBJ1-2 few - TRBV10-3 CAIGLRANYGYTF TGTGCCATCGGGCTTCGGGCTAACTATGGCTACACCTTC
TRBJ1-1 - - TRBV5-1 CASSSPIGASNTEAFF TGCGCCAGCAGCTCCCCGATCGGGGCATCGAACACTGAAGCTTTCTTT
TRBJ1-1 - - TRBV28 CASRNTEAFF TGTGCCAGCAGGAACACTGAAGCTTTCTTT
TRBJ2-5 - - TRBV30 CASSRGSGTETQYF TGTGCCTCTAGCCGAGGGTCAGGCACAGAGACCCAGTACTTC
TRBJ2-2 - - TRBV28 CASSLTFLAGELFF TGTGCCAGCAGTTTAACTTTTCTCGCCGGGGAGCTGTTTTTT